This T cell receptor (beta chain) was found in a study of cytomegalovirus exposure and HLA in healthy donors. Study results and limitations: Later analysis associated a missense DCLRE1C variant with TCR beta V- and J-gene trimming. A few chains tied to CMV proved CMV antigen-specific in vitro.

The CDR3 runs 14 residues. Germline V gene data show CDR1 as SEHNR and CDR2 as FQNEAQ (reference sequence). The V end was cut by 3 bases, the J end by 8 bases, with 14 bases between. The PCR had 60 Vbeta and 13 Jbeta primers. Libraries were prepared by immunoSEQ multiplex PCR; TCRdb keeps only in-frame clonotypes and omits some of them. This repertoire shows approximately 140,000 clones, about 80% found once; its top ten account for approximately 4%. As regards this clone: What it binds is not known.

Sequences were obtained from PBMCs. V is TRBV7-9 and J is TRBJ2-1; D perhaps matches TRBD1 (7 bases). The receptor comes from a woman between 35 and 50 years old in good health and CMV-seronegative. The CDR3 loop reads CASSFSGGRYEQFF. CDR3 DNA sequence: TGTGCCAGCAGCTTCTCAGGGGGGAGGTATGAGCAGTTCTTC. Looking up the rest from reference TRBV7-9 and TRBJ2-1 gives the full variable domain: DTGVSQNPRHKITKRGQNVTFRCDPISEHNRLYWYRQTLGQGPEFLTYFQNEAQLEKSRLLSDRFSAERPKGSFSTLEIQRTEQGDSAMYLCASSFSGGRYEQFFGPGTRLTVL.